This T cell receptor (beta chain) was sequenced for a study of blood T cell repertoires in COVID-19. The CDR3 is 15 residues long. Trimming took off 4 bases at V and 6 bases at J, with 19 bases between the two ends. The V gene's germline CDR1 is MNHEY and CDR2 SVGEGT. Repertoires were generated with immunoSEQ multiplex PCR, while TCRdb's copy carries only in-frame clones and drops some. The sample consists of tens of thousands of clones, around four fifths of them appearing once. The rearrangement uses TRBV6-2 or TRBV6-3 and TRBJ2-7; tentative D call: TRBD2 (5 bases). This sequence originates from a man of 80 years or more with active or convalescent COVID-19. Sequencing input: peripheral blood. CDR3 DNA sequence: TGTGCCAGCAGTTCTTACCCAGGCATAGCGAGCGAGCAGTACTTC. This sequence encodes CASSSYPGIASEQYF.